The 23 T cell receptor beta chains presented below share a single source sample, sequenced in a study of T-cell reconstitution after alpha-beta-depleted transplantation in children. Preparing the TCRbeta library involved the use of unique molecular identifiers. Via MiXCR, TCRdb re-called the PCR reads, giving one row per CDR3 protein. The sample lists hundreds of thousands of distinct CDR3 sequences, about 33% seen once, with approximately 2.3% in the top ten. Sequencing was performed on PBMCs from the stem cell graft donor, taken from the stem cell graft. The receptors shown here come from a human donor who donated a stem cell graft to a child with aplastic anemia.

The chain carries TRBV6-1 and TRBJ1-1; D ambiguous. CDR3 size: 13 residues. The germline CDR1 and CDR2 sequences are MNHNS and SASEGT. The V end was cut by 0 bases, the J end by 0 bases, with 2 bases between. The CDR3 DNA reads TGTGCCAGCAGTGAAGCCGTGAACACTGAAGCTTTCTTT. Translating gives CASSEAVNTEAFF.

This chain links TRBV5-1 with TRBJ2-1, with TRBD1 identical over 7 bases. The CDR3 is made up of 14 amino acids. Germline CDR1 is SGHRS and CDR2 is YFSETQ. The trim removed 5 bases at V and 4 bases at J, leaving 6 bases unmatched. The chain's CDR3 is CASSTGTVYNEQFF. The CDR3 region has the DNA TGCGCCAGCAGTACCGGGACAGTTTACAATGAGCAGTTCTTC.

The J gene is TRBJ2-3, the V gene TRBV9; no definite D call. CDR1 SGDLS and CDR2 YYNGEE come from the germline V gene. This CDR3 comprises 16 residues. Trimming removed 0 bases at V and 2 bases at J, with 13 bases between. The CDR3 nucleotides are TGTGCCAGCAGCGTAGGGCAGGACGGCTACACAGATACGCAGTATTTT. Protein product: CASSVGQDGYTDTQYF.

The genes are TRBV6-2 or TRBV6-3 and TRBJ1-5; D not resolved. The CDR3 runs 15 residues. Germline CDR1 MNHEY, CDR2 SVGEGT. Trimming stripped 6 bases from V and 0 bases from J, with 12 bases between. CDR3 DNA: TGTGCCAGCAGCCCGGAGTGGGTTAGCAATCAGCCCCAGCATTTT. This gives the protein CASSPEWVSNQPQHF.

This clonotype was detected only a few times. The V and J genes are TRBV20-1 and TRBJ1-1; D is undetermined. Trimming took 6 bases from V and 1 from J, leaving 9 bases between them. The CDR3 has 12 amino acids. Germline CDR1 is DFQATT and CDR2 is SNEGSKA (reference sequence). CDR3 nucleotides: TGCAGTGCGGAGGCGGGGAACACTGAAGCTTTCTTT. Encoded protein: CSAEAGNTEAFF.

This sequence joins TRBV12-3 or TRBV12-4 and TRBJ2-3; D gene unclear. The CDR3 length is 15 residues. With 6 bases removed from V and 1 base from J, the gap between germline ends came to 14 bases. This chain's CDR3 is CASSFILHGTDTQYF. The CDR3 DNA reads as TGTGCCAGCAGCTTCATCCTACATGGCACAGATACGCAGTATTTT.

This clonotype was detected only a few times. This sequence joins TRBV7-2 and TRBJ2-1, with TRBD1 matching over 8 bases. The CDR3 spans 15 residues. Germline assignment: CDR1 SGHTA and CDR2 FQGNSA. The V and J ends lost 4 bases and 6 bases, in that order; junction bases with no gene match: 8. The CDR3, as DNA: TGTGCCAGCAGCTACGACAGGGGATTCGGCAATGAGCAGTTCTTC. Protein product: CASSYDRGFGNEQFF.

The gene calls are TRBV23-1 and TRBJ1-4; D is ambiguous. TRBV23-1 is an open reading frame, and its role is uncertain. This CDR3 has 16 amino acids. V was shortened by 6 bases and J by 0 bases, with 14 bases between the two germline ends. The CDR3 coding sequence is TGCGCCAGCAGCCTTCAATCACGGGCAACTAATGAAAAACTGTTTTTT. This gives the protein CASSLQSRATNEKLFF.

The rearrangement links TRBV11-3 to TRBJ2-1, with 8 bases identical to TRBD2. There are 15 residues in the CDR3. The germline V gene has CDR1 SGHNT and CDR2 YENEEA. With 5 bases clipped from V and 7 bases from J, the junction kept 10 bases outside the gene matches. CDR3 loop: CASSPGEERENEQFF. CDR3 sequence (DNA): TGTGCCAGCAGCCCAGGGGAGGAGCGGGAGAATGAGCAGTTCTTC.

The chain has TRBV7-2 and TRBJ2-7; 8 nucleotides agree with TRBD2. Germline V gene sequence: CDR1 SGHTA, CDR2 FQGNSA. J was trimmed by 5 bases and V by 6 bases; bases with no gene match: 9. CDR3 length: 14 residues. The CDR3: CASSTGTSLHEQYF. CDR3 DNA: TGTGCCAGCAGTACCGGGACTAGTTTACACGAGCAGTACTTC.

This clonotype was observed a few times. V and J are TRBV7-2 and TRBJ2-5; 10 bases are shared with TRBD2. Germline-derived CDR1 and CDR2 are SGHTA and FQGNSA. The CDR3 has 14 residues. Trimming at V came to 4 bases and at J to 2 bases, leaving 1 base not matched to a gene. The CDR3 protein is CASSSGLAQETQYF. The CDR3 coding sequence is TGTGCCAGCAGCTCGGGACTAGCGCAAGAGACCCAGTACTTC. Complete variable domain (other parts from reference TRBV7-2 and TRBJ2-5): GAGVSQSPSNKVTEKGKDVELRCDPISGHTALYWYRQSLGQGLEFLIYFQGNSAPDKSGLPSDRFSAERTGGSVSTLTIQRTQQEDSAVYLCASSSGLAQETQYFGPGTRLLVL.

The rearrangement uses TRBV25-1 and TRBJ1-5, with a possible D match to TRBD1 (5 bases). V was pared by 3 bases and J by 0 bases, with 12 bases between. Germline V CDR1 and CDR2: MGHDK, SYGVNS. CDR3 size: 16 residues. CDR3 sequence: CASSEAGADSNQPQHF. The CDR3 nucleotides read TGTGCCAGCAGTGAGGCCGGGGCAGATAGCAATCAGCCCCAGCATTTT.

In its sample, this clonotype was seen a few times. V usage is TRBV29-1 and J usage is TRBJ2-4; tentatively, D is TRBD1 or TRBD2 (6 bases each). The CDR3 is 12 residues long. Germline values: CDR1 SQVTM, CDR2 ANQGSEA. V lost 7 bases and J lost 4, with 11 bases in between. The CDR3 region has the DNA TGCAGCGCTGGAGGGGGGAAAAACATTCAGTACTTC. Its protein is CSAGGGKNIQYF.

The chain uses TRBV28 and TRBJ2-7; 9 bases are a match to TRBD1. The trim removed 3 bases at V and 7 bases at J, leaving 10 bases unmatched. This CDR3 contains 15 residues. The germline V gene encodes CDR1 MDHEN and CDR2 SYDVKM. CDR3 DNA: TGTGCCAGCAGTTTTGAGGGACAGGGAAGGGGAGAGCAGTACTTC. Amino acids: CASSFEGQGRGEQYF.

This clonotype came up a few times. The rearrangement links TRBV13 to TRBJ1-4; D is possibly TRBD1 (6 bases). Trimming stripped 5 bases from V and 8 bases from J, with 24 bases between. The CDR3 consists of 17 residues. Germline V gene data show CDR1 as PRHDT and CDR2 as FYEKMQ (reference sequence). CDR3 sequence: CASSLYRTGLRIEKLFF. The DNA of the CDR3 is TGTGCCAGCAGCCTATATCGAACAGGGTTACGGATAGAAAAACTGTTTTTT. Together with reference TRBV13 and TRBJ1-4, the CDR3 gives the full variable domain: AAGVIQSPRHLIKEKRETATLKCYPIPRHDTVYWYQQGPGQDPQFLISFYEKMQSDKGSIPDRFSAQQFSDYHSELNMSSLELGDSALYFCASSLYRTGLRIEKLFFGSGTQLSVL.

The sample holds a few counts of this clonotype. The rearrangement joins TRBV12-3 or TRBV12-4 to TRBJ1-1; D gene ambiguous. Trimming stripped 3 bases from V and 5 bases from J, with 13 bases between. The CDR3 sequence is 14 residues long. CDR3 protein: CASSLTLFGTEAFF. For the CDR3, the DNA is TGTGCCAGCAGTTTGACCCTATTCGGGACTGAAGCTTTCTTT.

This clonotype has only a few counts. V is TRBV6-1 and J is TRBJ2-7; D is undetermined. CDR1 is MNHNS and CDR2 is SASEGT in the germline V gene. Between the trimmed V and J ends, which lost 2 bases and 3 bases, there was a span of 11 bases. This CDR3 has 14 residues. CDR3 in amino acids: CASSERPGIYEQYV. The CDR3 nucleotides are TGTGCCAGCAGTGAAAGGCCAGGAATCTACGAGCAGTACGTC.

This clonotype was counted only a few times. This chain uses TRBV7-2 with TRBJ2-1; D gene uncertain. Trimming removed 5 bases from V and 0 bases from J, with 17 bases in between. The CDR3 is 17 residues long. Germline values: CDR1 SGHTA, CDR2 FQGNSA. DNA of the CDR3: TGTGCCAGCAGCCTTATACTCACTACAAGCTCCTACAATGAGCAGTTCTTC. Its protein is CASSLILTTSSYNEQFF.

The CDR3 reads CSVESAVSSYNEQFF. The CDR3 DNA follows: TGCAGCGTTGAGTCCGCGGTTAGCTCCTACAATGAGCAGTTCTTC. This chain joins TRBV29-1 and TRBJ2-1, with D unclear. V was cut by 3 bases and J by 0 bases, with 12 bases left in between. This CDR3 contains 15 residues. Germline lookup yields CDR1 SQVTM and CDR2 ANQGSEA.

The chain links TRBV20-1 to TRBJ2-5, with D unresolved. CDR3 length: 15 residues. Germline CDR1 and CDR2: DFQATT and SNEGSKA (reference sequence). Trimming took off 0 bases at V and 5 bases at J, with 16 bases between the two ends. The CDR3 nucleotides read TGCAGTGCTAGAGATGGCGGTGAGGCACGGGAGACCCAGTACTTC. Translating gives CSARDGGEARETQYF.

This rearrangement joins TRBV6-2 or TRBV6-3 to TRBJ2-1; no clear D gene. Germline CDR1 reads MNHEY; CDR2 reads SVGEGT. Trimming removed 0 bases from V and 7 bases from J, with 10 bases in between. This CDR3 has 14 residues. CDR3 residues: CASSYSELLNEQFF. The CDR3, as DNA: TGTGCCAGCAGTTACTCGGAACTCCTGAATGAGCAGTTCTTC.

This clonotype was detected a few times. This sequence joins TRBV6-4 and TRBJ1-2, with D possibly being TRBD1 (5 bases). CDR3 length: 15 residues. Trimming took off 4 bases at V and 3 bases at J, with 15 bases between the two ends. CDR1 is MRHNA, CDR2 SNTAGT, per germline. CDR3 amino acids: CASSAEAGGYYGYTF. Written as DNA, the CDR3 is TGTGCCAGCAGTGCGGAGGCCGGGGGATACTATGGCTACACCTTC.

This sequence joins TRBV28 and TRBJ2-5; tentative D call: TRBD2 (5 bases). The CDR3 is made up of 14 amino acids. CDR1 and CDR2 (germline): MDHEN, SYDVKM. Trimming left V 4 bases short and J 1 base short, with 10 bases between. The CDR3 sequence: CASSYAGGQETQYF. CDR3 nucleotide sequence: TGTGCCAGCAGTTATGCGGGCGGCCAAGAGACCCAGTACTTC. Supplemented by reference TRBV28 and TRBJ2-5, the full variable domain reads DVKVTQSSRYLVKRTGEKVFLECVQDMDHENMFWYRQDPGLGLRLIYFSYDVKMKEKGDIPEGYSVSREKKERFSLILESASTNQTSMYLCASSYAGGQETQYFGPGTRLLVL.